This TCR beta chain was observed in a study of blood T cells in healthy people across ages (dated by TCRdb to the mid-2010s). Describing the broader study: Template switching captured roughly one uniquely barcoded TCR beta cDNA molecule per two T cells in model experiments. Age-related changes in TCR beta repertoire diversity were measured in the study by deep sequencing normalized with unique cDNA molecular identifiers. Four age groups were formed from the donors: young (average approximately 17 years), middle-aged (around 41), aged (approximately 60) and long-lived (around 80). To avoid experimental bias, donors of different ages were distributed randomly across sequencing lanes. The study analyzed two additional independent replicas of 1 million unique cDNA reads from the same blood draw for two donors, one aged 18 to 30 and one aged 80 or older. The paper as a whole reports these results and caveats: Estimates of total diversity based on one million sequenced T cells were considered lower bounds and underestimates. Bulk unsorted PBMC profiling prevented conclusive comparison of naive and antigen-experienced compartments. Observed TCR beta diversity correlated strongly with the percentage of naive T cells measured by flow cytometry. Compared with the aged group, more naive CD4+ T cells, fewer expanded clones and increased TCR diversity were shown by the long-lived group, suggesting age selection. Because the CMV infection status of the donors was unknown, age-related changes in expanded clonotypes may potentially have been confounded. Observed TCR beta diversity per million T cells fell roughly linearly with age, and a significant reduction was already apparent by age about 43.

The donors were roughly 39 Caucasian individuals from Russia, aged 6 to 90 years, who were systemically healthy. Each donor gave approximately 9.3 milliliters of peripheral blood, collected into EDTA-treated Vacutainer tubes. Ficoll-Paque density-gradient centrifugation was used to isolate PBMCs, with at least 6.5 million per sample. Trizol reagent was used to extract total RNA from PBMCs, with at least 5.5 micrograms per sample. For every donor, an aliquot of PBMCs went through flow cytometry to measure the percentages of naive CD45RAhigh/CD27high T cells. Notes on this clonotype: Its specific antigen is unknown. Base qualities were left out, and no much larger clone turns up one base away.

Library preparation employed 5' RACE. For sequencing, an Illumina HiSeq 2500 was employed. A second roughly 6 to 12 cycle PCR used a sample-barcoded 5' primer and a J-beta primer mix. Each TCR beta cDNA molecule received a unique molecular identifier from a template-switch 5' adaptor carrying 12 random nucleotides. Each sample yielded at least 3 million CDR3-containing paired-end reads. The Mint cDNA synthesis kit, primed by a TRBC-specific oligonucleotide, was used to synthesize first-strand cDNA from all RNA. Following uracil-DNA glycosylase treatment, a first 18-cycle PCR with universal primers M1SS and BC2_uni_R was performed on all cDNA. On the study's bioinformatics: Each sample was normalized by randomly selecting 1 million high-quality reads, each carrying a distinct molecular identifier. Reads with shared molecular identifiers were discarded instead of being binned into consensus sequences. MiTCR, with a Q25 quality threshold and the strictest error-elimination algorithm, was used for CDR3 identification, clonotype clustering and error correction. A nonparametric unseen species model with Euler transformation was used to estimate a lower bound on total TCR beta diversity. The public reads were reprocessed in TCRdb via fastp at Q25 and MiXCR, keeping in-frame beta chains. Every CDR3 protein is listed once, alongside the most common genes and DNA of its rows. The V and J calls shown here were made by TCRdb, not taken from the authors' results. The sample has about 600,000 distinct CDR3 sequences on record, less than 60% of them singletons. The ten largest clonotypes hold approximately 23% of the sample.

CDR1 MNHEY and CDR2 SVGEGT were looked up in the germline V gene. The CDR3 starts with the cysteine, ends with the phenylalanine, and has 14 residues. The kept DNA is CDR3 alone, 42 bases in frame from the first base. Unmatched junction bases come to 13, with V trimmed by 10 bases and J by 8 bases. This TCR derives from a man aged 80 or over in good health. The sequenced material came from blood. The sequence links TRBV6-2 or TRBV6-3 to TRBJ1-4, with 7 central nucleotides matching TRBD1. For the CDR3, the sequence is CATSLQGKEEKLFF. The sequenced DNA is TGTGCCACTTCGTTACAGGGGAAGGAGGAAAAACTGTTTTTT.